A selection of T cell receptor beta chains follows, all from one sample in a study of T-cell reconstitution after alpha-beta-depleted transplantation in children. Each CDR3 protein is one row after TCRdb ran MiXCR on the PCR reads. The sample consists of fewer than 1 million distinct CDR3 sequences, about 16% of them appearing once. The source material was PBMCs, mostly from graft donor cells, sampled 360 days after TCRalphabeta/CD19-depleted stem cell transplant. Receptors originate from a male patient younger than 18 who had a stem cell transplant for acute lymphoblastic leukemia, so the T cells may come from the graft donor. The CDR3 runs from the conserved cysteine through the conserved F or W. D genes are given only for firm matches. The size entry is marked missing in some rows and otherwise reads once, few, many or a size class.

j_gene: TRBJ2-3; v_gene: TRBV4-1; d_gene: -; abundance: -; CDR3aa: CASSQSRGGRTDTQYF; CDR3nt: TGCGCCAGCAGCCAATCAAGGGGGGGCCGCACAGATACGCAGTATTTT
j_gene: TRBJ2-3; v_gene: TRBV10-3; d_gene: TRBD2; abundance: -; CDR3aa: CAISTREADTQYF; CDR3nt: TGTGCCATCAGTACCCGGGAGGCAGATACGCAGTATTTT
j_gene: TRBJ2-7; v_gene: TRBV20-1; d_gene: -; abundance: many; CDR3aa: CSARGRTYEQYF; CDR3nt: TGCAGTGCTAGAGGACGGACCTACGAGCAGTACTTC
j_gene: TRBJ2-1; v_gene: TRBV18; d_gene: -; abundance: few; CDR3aa: CASSPGTGSDEQFF; CDR3nt: TGTGCCAGCTCACCGGGGACCGGTAGCGATGAGCAGTTCTTC
j_gene: TRBJ1-1; v_gene: TRBV10-2; d_gene: -; abundance: few; CDR3aa: CASSAVYRVGTEAFF; CDR3nt: TGCGCCAGCAGCGCGGTCTACAGGGTTGGAACTGAAGCTTTCTTT
j_gene: TRBJ2-2; v_gene: TRBV5-5; d_gene: -; abundance: few; CDR3aa: CASSPAAVNTGELFF; CDR3nt: TGTGCCAGCAGCCCGGCAGCGGTGAACACCGGGGAGCTGTTTTTT
j_gene: TRBJ2-4; v_gene: TRBV20-1; d_gene: -; abundance: many; CDR3aa: CSARETGPPKNIQYF; CDR3nt: TGCAGTGCTAGGGAAACCGGGCCGCCAAAAAACATTCAGTACTTC
j_gene: TRBJ1-5; v_gene: TRBV3-1; d_gene: -; abundance: -; CDR3aa: CASSQDRQPQHF; CDR3nt: TGTGCCAGCAGCCAAGATCGCCAGCCCCAGCATTTT
j_gene: TRBJ2-3; v_gene: TRBV5-1; d_gene: TRBD2; abundance: few; CDR3aa: CASSLRPWTSGESDTQYF; CDR3nt: TGCGCCAGCAGCTTGAGGCCCTGGACTAGCGGTGAATCAGATACGCAGTATTTT
j_gene: TRBJ2-7; v_gene: TRBV10-3; d_gene: -; abundance: few; CDR3aa: CAISRVERRTSYEQYF; CDR3nt: TGTGCCATCAGTAGAGTCGAGAGGAGGACATCCTACGAGCAGTATTTC
j_gene: TRBJ1-1; v_gene: TRBV6-5; d_gene: -; abundance: -; CDR3aa: CASSYLFQVTEAFF; CDR3nt: TGTGCCAGCAGTTACTTGTTCCAGGTTACTGAAGCTTTCTTT
j_gene: TRBJ2-3; v_gene: TRBV19; d_gene: TRBD2; abundance: -; CDR3aa: CASSSRLGREFADTQYF; CDR3nt: TGTGCCAGTAGCTCCCGCTTGGGGCGGGAGTTTGCAGATACGCAGTATTTT
j_gene: TRBJ2-1; v_gene: TRBV7-9; d_gene: TRBD2; abundance: few; CDR3aa: CASSLWAGLASNEQFF; CDR3nt: TGTGCCAGCAGCTTATGGGCGGGACTAGCAAGCAATGAGCAGTTCTTC
j_gene: TRBJ2-3; v_gene: TRBV5-1; d_gene: -; abundance: -; CDR3aa: CASTQRVGGAGGTDTQYF; CDR3nt: TGCGCCAGCACCCAAAGGGTCGGGGGCGCCGGGGGCACAGATACGCAGTATTTT
j_gene: TRBJ2-1; v_gene: TRBV27; d_gene: -; abundance: few; CDR3aa: CASRWTTGTYNEQFF; CDR3nt: TGTGCCAGCAGATGGACGACAGGGACTTACAATGAGCAGTTCTTC
j_gene: TRBJ2-2; v_gene: TRBV6-2/TRBV6-3; d_gene: -; abundance: -; CDR3aa: CASSTWQGRTGELFF; CDR3nt: TGTGCCAGTTCAACGTGGCAGGGAAGGACCGGGGAGCTGTTTTTT
j_gene: TRBJ2-1; v_gene: TRBV2; d_gene: TRBD1; abundance: -; CDR3aa: CASSEEPRTGYNEQFF; CDR3nt: TGTGCCAGCAGTGAAGAGCCCCGGACAGGGTACAATGAGCAGTTCTTC
j_gene: TRBJ2-7; v_gene: TRBV12-3/TRBV12-4; d_gene: -; abundance: few; CDR3aa: CASSPGTLGYEQYF; CDR3nt: TGTGCCAGCAGTCCCGGGACACTCGGCTACGAGCAGTACTTC
j_gene: TRBJ2-1; v_gene: TRBV5-1; d_gene: TRBD2; abundance: -; CDR3aa: CASTMTSGISNEQFF; CDR3nt: TGCGCCAGCACTATGACTAGCGGGATTTCTAATGAGCAGTTCTTC
j_gene: TRBJ2-1; v_gene: TRBV12-3/TRBV12-4; d_gene: TRBD2; abundance: many; CDR3aa: CATPPGGDYNEQFF; CDR3nt: TGTGCCACCCCGCCGGGAGGCGATTACAATGAGCAGTTCTTC
j_gene: TRBJ2-7; v_gene: TRBV3-1; d_gene: -; abundance: -; CDR3aa: CASSQGLHLYEQYF; CDR3nt: TGTGCCAGCAGCCAAGGGCTCCACCTCTACGAGCAGTACTTC
j_gene: TRBJ2-1; v_gene: TRBV12-3/TRBV12-4; d_gene: TRBD2; abundance: -; CDR3aa: CASSFGTTSNEQFF; CDR3nt: TGTGCCAGCAGTTTCGGGACTACAAGTAATGAGCAGTTCTTC
j_gene: TRBJ2-3; v_gene: TRBV11-2; d_gene: -; abundance: -; CDR3aa: CASSLRWGIDTQYF; CDR3nt: TGTGCCAGCAGCTTAAGATGGGGGATAGATACGCAGTATTTT
j_gene: TRBJ2-1; v_gene: TRBV20-1; d_gene: TRBD2; abundance: -; CDR3aa: CSARSLAAIYNEQFF; CDR3nt: TGCAGTGCTAGAAGTCTAGCGGCGATCTACAATGAGCAGTTCTTC
j_gene: TRBJ1-4; v_gene: TRBV4-1; d_gene: TRBD1; abundance: -; CDR3aa: CASSRRRDSRGASSEKLFF; CDR3nt: TGCGCCAGCAGCCGACGACGGGACAGCAGGGGGGCTTCGAGTGAAAAACTGTTTTTT
j_gene: TRBJ2-1; v_gene: TRBV11-1; d_gene: -; abundance: few; CDR3aa: CASSSGSDGSRSYNEQFF; CDR3nt: TGTGCCAGCAGCTCCGGATCGGACGGGAGTCGCTCCTACAATGAGCAGTTCTTC
j_gene: TRBJ2-5; v_gene: TRBV29-1; d_gene: TRBD1; abundance: -; CDR3aa: CSVEVTGGPWYQETQYF; CDR3nt: TGCAGCGTTGAAGTGACAGGGGGCCCTTGGTATCAAGAGACCCAGTACTTC
j_gene: TRBJ2-1; v_gene: TRBV18; d_gene: TRBD2; abundance: -; CDR3aa: CASSPRVREGNYNEQFF; CDR3nt: TGTGCCAGCTCACCACGCGTACGGGAGGGAAACTACAATGAGCAGTTCTTC
j_gene: TRBJ2-1; v_gene: TRBV3-1; d_gene: -; abundance: -; CDR3aa: CASSLLLSYNEQFF; CDR3nt: TGTGCCAGCAGCCTCCTCCTTTCCTACAATGAGCAGTTCTTC
j_gene: TRBJ2-7; v_gene: TRBV20-1; d_gene: TRBD1; abundance: few; CDR3aa: CSASNLLGQGVAYEQYF; CDR3nt: TGCAGTGCTAGCAATCTGCTGGGGCAGGGGGTGGCCTACGAGCAGTACTTC
j_gene: TRBJ2-1; v_gene: TRBV5-1; d_gene: -; abundance: -; CDR3aa: CASTKYNEQFF; CDR3nt: TGCGCCAGCACAAAGTACAATGAGCAGTTCTTC
j_gene: TRBJ2-7; v_gene: TRBV12-3/TRBV12-4; d_gene: -; abundance: -; CDR3aa: CASSPLVPYEQYF; CDR3nt: TGTGCCAGCAGCCCCTTGGTTCCCTACGAGCAGTACTTC
j_gene: TRBJ1-1; v_gene: TRBV20-1; d_gene: -; abundance: -; CDR3aa: CSARGGTEAFF; CDR3nt: TGCAGTGCTAGGGGGGGAACTGAAGCTTTCTTT
j_gene: TRBJ2-7; v_gene: TRBV5-1; d_gene: TRBD2; abundance: few; CDR3aa: CASSLGLSGIREQYF; CDR3nt: TGCGCCAGCAGCTTGGGTCTTAGCGGGATAAGAGAGCAGTACTTC
j_gene: TRBJ1-5; v_gene: TRBV4-2; d_gene: -; abundance: few; CDR3aa: CASSQEAGAVAQPQHF; CDR3nt: TGTGCCAGCAGCCAAGAGGCGGGTGCGGTTGCCCAGCCCCAGCATTTT